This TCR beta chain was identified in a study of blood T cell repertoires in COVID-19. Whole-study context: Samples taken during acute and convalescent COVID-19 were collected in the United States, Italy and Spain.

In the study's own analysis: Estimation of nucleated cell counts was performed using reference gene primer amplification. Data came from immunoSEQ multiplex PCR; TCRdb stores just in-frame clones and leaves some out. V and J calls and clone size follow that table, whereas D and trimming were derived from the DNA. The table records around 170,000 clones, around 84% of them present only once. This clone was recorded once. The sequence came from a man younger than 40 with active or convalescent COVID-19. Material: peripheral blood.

CDR3 DNA sequence: TGTGCCAGCAGCACACGGGGGGGACCCACAGATACGCAGTATTTT. It codes for CASSTRGGPTDTQYF. The chain joins TRBV13 to TRBJ2-3, with 8 positions matching TRBD2. Looked up from germline, CDR1 is PRHDT and CDR2 is FYEKMQ (reference sequence). This CDR3 contains 15 residues. J gave up 2 bases and V 5 bases, and 6 bases lay outside the gene matches.